This T cell receptor (beta chain) was sequenced for a study of cytomegalovirus exposure and HLA in healthy donors. General study results and limits: Both high specificity and high sensitivity reportedly marked the classifier's diagnosis of cytomegalovirus status. Highest at DRB1 and lowest at HLA-C, TCR association rates differed among HLA loci in a later analysis. In a later analysis, productive TCRs from donors in an Asian-associated ancestry cluster reportedly carried fewer N-insertions than the cohort mean.

In the PCR, 60 Vbeta and 13 Jbeta primers were used. Sequencing was performed with immunoSEQ multiplex PCR; in TCRdb, only in-frame clones are kept and a portion is missing. This sample has roughly 130,000 clones, with around 74% found just once. Concerning this clone itself: Its antigen is currently unknown.

V trimming: 5 bases; J trimming: 2 bases; junction bases outside the gene matches: 1. The CDR3 extends over 14 amino acids. CDR1 and CDR2 (germline): KGHSH, LQKENI. This clonotype was obtained from a woman aged 50 to 60 in good health and CMV-seropositive. The specimen sequenced was PBMCs. The chain combines TRBV18 with TRBJ1-2, with 11 positions matching TRBD1. The CDR3 coding sequence is TGTGCCAGCTCAGGACAGGGGGCGAACTATGGCTACACCTTC. It yields the protein CASSGQGANYGYTF.